The present TCR beta chain was sequenced within a study of blood T cells in healthy people across ages. The wider study: Template switching caught about one barcoded beta molecule for each two T cells.

General study points: Estimates of diversity drawn from one million T cells were considered underestimates.

Primers used in a second PCR of about 6 to 11 cycles were a sample-barcoded 5' primer and a J-beta primer mix. TCRdb itself ran the 5' RACE reads through MiXCR, one entry per CDR3 protein. The sample lists 750,000 to 950,000 distinct CDR3 sequences, about 48% occurring once. Healthy Caucasian individuals from Russia aged roughly 6 to 100 were enrolled as donors. Each sample used at least 6.5 million PBMCs. This CDR3 contains 15 residues. The V gene lost 7 bases and the J gene lost 1 base, with 15 bases spanning the gap. CDR1 is SGHVS and CDR2 is FQNEAQ in the germline V gene. Comments on this clonotype: The antigen remains unidentified.

The sequenced sample was blood. The gene calls are TRBV7-8 and TRBJ2-3, with a tentative D call TRBD2 (5 bases). This TCR came from a man older than 75 in good health. DNA of the CDR3: TGTGCCAGCACCCTTGTGGGAGCACGCACAGATACGCAGTATTTT. Translating gives CASTLVGARTDTQYF.